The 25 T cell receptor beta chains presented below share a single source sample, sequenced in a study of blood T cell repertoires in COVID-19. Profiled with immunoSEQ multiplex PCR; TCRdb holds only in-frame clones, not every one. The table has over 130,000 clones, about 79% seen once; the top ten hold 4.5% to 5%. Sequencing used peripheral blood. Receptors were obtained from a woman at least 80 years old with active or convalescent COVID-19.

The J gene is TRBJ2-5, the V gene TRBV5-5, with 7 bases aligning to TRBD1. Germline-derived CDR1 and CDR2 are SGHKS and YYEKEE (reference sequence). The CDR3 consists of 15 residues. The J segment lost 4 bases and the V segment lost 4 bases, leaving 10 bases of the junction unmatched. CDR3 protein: CASSTRQGQGETQYF. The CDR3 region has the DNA TGTGCCAGCAGCACCCGACAGGGCCAGGGAGAGACCCAGTACTTC.

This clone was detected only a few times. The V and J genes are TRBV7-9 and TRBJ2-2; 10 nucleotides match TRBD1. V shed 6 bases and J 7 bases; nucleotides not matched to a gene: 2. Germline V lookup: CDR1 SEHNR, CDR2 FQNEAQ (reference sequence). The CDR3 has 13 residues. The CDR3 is CASSRTGGGELFF. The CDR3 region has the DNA TGTGCCAGCAGTCGGACAGGGGGCGGGGAGCTGTTTTTT.

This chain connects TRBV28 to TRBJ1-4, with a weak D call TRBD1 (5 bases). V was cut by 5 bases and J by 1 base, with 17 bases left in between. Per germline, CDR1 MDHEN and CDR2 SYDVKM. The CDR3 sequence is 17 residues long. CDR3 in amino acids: CASSRNPRRGTNEKLFF. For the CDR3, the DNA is TGTGCCAGCAGTCGAAATCCCCGAAGGGGAACTAATGAAAAACTGTTTTTT.

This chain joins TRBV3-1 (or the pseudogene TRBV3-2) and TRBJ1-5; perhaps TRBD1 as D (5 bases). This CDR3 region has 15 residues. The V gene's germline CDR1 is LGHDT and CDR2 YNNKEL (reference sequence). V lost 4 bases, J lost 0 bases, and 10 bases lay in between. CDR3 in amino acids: CASSPGVYSNQPQHF. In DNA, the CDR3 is TGTGCCAGCAGCCCGGGGGTTTATAGCAATCAGCCCCAGCATTTT.

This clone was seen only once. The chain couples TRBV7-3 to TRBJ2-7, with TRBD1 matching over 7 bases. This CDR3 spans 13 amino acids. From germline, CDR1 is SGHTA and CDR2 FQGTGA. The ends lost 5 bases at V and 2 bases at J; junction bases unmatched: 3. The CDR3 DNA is TGTGCCAGCAGCAGAGGACAGGCCTACGAGCAGTACTTC. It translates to CASSRGQAYEQYF. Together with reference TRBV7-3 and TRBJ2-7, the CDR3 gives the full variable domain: GAGVSQTPSNKVTEKGKYVELRCDPISGHTALYWYRQSLGQGPEFLIYFQGTGAADDSGLPNDRFFAVRPEGSVSTLKIQRTERGDSAVYLCASSRGQAYEQYFGPGTRLTVT.

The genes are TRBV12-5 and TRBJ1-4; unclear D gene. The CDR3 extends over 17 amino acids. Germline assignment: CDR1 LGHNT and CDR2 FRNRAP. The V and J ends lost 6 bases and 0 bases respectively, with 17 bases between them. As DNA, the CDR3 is TGTGCTAGTGGAACGGACTTTAACCCCTCAACTAATGAAAAACTGTTTTTT. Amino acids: CASGTDFNPSTNEKLFF.

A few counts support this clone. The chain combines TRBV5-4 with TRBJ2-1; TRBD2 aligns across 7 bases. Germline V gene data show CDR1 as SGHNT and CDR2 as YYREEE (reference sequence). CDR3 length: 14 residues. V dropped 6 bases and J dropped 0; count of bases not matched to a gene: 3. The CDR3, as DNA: TGTGCCAGCACCTGGGGGGGCTCCTACAATGAGCAGTTCTTC. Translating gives CASTWGGSYNEQFF.

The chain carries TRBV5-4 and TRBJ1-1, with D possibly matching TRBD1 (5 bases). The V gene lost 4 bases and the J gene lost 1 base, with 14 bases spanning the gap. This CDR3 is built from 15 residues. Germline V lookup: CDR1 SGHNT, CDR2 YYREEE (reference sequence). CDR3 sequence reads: CASSAAGHANTEAFF. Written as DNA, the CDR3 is TGTGCCAGCAGCGCGGCAGGACACGCGAACACTGAAGCTTTCTTT.

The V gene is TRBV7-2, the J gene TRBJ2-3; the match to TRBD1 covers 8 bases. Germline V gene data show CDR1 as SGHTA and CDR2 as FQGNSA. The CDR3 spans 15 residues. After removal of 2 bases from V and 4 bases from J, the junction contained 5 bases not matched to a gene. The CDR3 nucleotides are TGTGCCAGCAGCTTAAAGTCAGGGGGCCCAGATACGCAGTATTTT. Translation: CASSLKSGGPDTQYF. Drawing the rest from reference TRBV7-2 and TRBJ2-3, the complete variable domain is GAGVSQSPSNKVTEKGKDVELRCDPISGHTALYWYRQSLGQGLEFLIYFQGNSAPDKSGLPSDRFSAERTGGSVSTLTIQRTQQEDSAVYLCASSLKSGGPDTQYFGPGTRLTVL.

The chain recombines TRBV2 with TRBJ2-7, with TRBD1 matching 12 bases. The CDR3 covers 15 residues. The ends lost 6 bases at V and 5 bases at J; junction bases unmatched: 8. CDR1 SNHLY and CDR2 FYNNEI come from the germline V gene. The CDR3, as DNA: TGTGCCAGCAGCTCCACCGGGACAGGGGGCAACGAGCAGTACTTC. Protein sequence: CASSSTGTGGNEQYF.

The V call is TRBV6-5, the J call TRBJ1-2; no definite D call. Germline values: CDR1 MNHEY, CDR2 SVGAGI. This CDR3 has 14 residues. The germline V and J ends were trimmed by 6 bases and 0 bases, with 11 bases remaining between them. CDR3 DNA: TGTGCCAGCAGGCTGACTCTAGCTAACTATGGCTACACCTTC. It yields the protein CASRLTLANYGYTF.

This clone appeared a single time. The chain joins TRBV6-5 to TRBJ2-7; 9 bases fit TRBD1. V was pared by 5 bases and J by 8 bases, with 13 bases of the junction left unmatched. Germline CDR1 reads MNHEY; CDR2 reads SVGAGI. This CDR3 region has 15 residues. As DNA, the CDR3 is TGTGCCAGCAGTAACCCACCGGGACAGGGTAACAAGCAGTACTTC. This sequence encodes CASSNPPGQGNKQYF.

The CDR3 region is CASSLATGTNTGELFF. CDR3 DNA sequence: TGTGCCAGCAGCTTAGCTACAGGGACGAACACCGGGGAGCTGTTTTTT. The V gene is TRBV7-2, the J gene TRBJ2-2; D possibly corresponds to TRBD1 (6 bases). This CDR3 contains 16 residues. V was pared by 0 bases and J by 0 bases, with 8 bases between. Germline V CDR1 and CDR2: SGHTA, FQGNSA.

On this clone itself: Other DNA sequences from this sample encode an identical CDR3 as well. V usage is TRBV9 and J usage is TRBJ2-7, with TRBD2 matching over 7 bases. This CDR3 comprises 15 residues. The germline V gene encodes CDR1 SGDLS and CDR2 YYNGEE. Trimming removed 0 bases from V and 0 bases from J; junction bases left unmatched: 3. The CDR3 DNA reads TGTGCCAGCAGCGTAGGAGCGGGGAGCTCCTACGAGCAGTACTTC. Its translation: CASSVGAGSSYEQYF.

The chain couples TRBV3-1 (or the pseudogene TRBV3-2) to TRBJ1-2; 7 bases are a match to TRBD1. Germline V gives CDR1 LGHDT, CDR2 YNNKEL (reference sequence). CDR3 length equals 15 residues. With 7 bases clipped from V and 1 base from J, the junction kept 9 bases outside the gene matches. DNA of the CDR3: TGTGCCAGCACCAGCAGGGGGGCCTATAACTATGGCTACACCTTC. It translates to CASTSRGAYNYGYTF.

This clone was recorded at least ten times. DNA for the CDR3: TGTGCCAGCAGTTACGGGCGAGTGGAGACCCAGTACTTC. This codes for CASSYGRVETQYF. The V gene is TRBV6-2 or TRBV6-3, the J gene TRBJ2-5; no firm D call. Germline assignment: CDR1 MNHEY and CDR2 SVGEGT. The CDR3 runs to 13 residues. V was clipped by 2 bases and J by 5 bases, with 9 bases between them.

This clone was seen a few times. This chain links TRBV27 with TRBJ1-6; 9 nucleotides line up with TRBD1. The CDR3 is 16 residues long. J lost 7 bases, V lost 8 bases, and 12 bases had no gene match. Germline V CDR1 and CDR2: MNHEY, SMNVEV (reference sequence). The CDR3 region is CASRSPGQGMNSPLHF. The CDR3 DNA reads TGTGCCAGCCGATCACCGGGACAGGGTATGAATTCACCCCTCCACTTT.

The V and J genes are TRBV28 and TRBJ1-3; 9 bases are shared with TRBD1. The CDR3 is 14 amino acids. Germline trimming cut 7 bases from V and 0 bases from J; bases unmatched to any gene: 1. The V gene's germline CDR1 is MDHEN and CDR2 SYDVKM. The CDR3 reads CASTTGGSGNTIYF. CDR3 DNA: TGTGCCAGCACGACAGGGGGCTCTGGAAACACCATATATTTT.

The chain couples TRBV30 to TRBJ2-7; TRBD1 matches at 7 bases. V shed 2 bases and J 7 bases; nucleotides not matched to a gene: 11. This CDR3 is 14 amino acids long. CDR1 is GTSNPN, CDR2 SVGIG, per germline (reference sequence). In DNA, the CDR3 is TGTGCCTGGAGTCCCCGGTCGACAGGGCGAGAGCAGTACTTC. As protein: CAWSPRSTGREQYF.

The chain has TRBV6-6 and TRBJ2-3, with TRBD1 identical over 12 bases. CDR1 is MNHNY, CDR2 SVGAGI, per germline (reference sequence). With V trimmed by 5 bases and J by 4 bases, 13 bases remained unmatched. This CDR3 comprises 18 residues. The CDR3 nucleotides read TGTGCCAGCAGTCCAAGCCGCTCCGGGACAGGGGGCGCAGATACGCAGTATTTT. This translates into CASSPSRSGTGGADTQYF.

The CDR3 is CASNDPEPGRGRPGNTIYF. The CDR3 nucleotides read TGTGCCAGCAATGACCCAGAACCGGGACGGGGGAGACCTGGAAACACCATATATTTT. The chain carries TRBV28 and TRBJ1-3; a weak D match, TRBD1 (5 bases). V lost 7 bases and J 2 bases, leaving 27 bases between the germline ends. There are 19 residues in the CDR3. CDR1 is MDHEN and CDR2 is SYDVKM in the germline V gene.

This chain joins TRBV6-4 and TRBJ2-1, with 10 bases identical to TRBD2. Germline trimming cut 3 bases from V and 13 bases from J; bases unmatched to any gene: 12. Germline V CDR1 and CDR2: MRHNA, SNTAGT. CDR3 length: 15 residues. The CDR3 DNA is TGTGCCAGCAGTGATTTACCAAGCGGGGGGGCAGGTCAGTTCTTC. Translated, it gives CASSDLPSGGAGQFF.

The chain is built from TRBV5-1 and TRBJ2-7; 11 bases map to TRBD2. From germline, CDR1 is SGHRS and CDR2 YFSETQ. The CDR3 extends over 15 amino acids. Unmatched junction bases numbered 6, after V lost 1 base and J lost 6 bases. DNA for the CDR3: TGCGCCAGCAGCTTGTACCTAGCGGGGGGAGGCGAGCAGTACTTC. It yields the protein CASSLYLAGGGEQYF.

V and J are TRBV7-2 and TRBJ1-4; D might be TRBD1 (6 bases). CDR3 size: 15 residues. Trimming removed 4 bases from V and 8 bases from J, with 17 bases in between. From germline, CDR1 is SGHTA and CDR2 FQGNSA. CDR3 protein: CASSYQTGSGEKLFF. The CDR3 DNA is TGTGCCAGCAGCTACCAAACAGGGAGTGGGGAAAAACTGTTTTTT.

The CDR3 spells CASSLWGGDTQYF. The CDR3 coding sequence is TGTGCCAGCAGCTTGTGGGGGGGAGATACGCAGTATTTT. The genes are TRBV5-4 and TRBJ2-3; TRBD2 matches 7 bases. The CDR3 is 13 amino acids. J lost 5 bases, V lost 1 base, and 1 base had no gene match. Germline lookup yields CDR1 SGHNT and CDR2 YYREEE (reference sequence).